The 16 T cell receptor beta chains listed next were all sequenced from one sample in a study of response to subunit inactivated influenza vaccine (dated by TCRdb to the late 2010s). The library was made by RT-PCR. TCRdb lists the instrument as Illumina HiSeq 2500. TCRdb cleaned the public reads at Q25 with fastp, built clones with MiXCR and kept in-frame beta chains. Each CDR3 protein gets just one entry, which takes the most common genes and DNA from the rows behind it. The sample contains about 570,000 distinct CDR3 sequences, 10% to 12% of them found a single time. The top ten constitute 11% of the sample. This same sample was also taken into another study, of T cells expressing NK-cell markers. That second report states: TCR beta cDNA libraries were made by 5'RACE template switching that added a universal primer site and unique molecular identifiers.

Sequencing used PBMCs from blood, obtained on the day of vaccination. The source is a middle-aged man who received an inactivated influenza vaccine. Donor details come from another sample of the same person, matched by shared clones.

The genes are TRBV27 and TRBJ2-1; TRBD2 is a possible D gene (6 bases). The V end was cut by 1 base, the J end by 15 bases, with 19 bases between. CDR1 and CDR2 from the germline V gene are MNHEY and SMNVEV (reference sequence). The CDR3 extends over 14 amino acids. The CDR3 DNA follows: TGTGCCAGCAGTTTATATCCCGAGGGCGGGACGGCGTTCTTC. Amino acids: CASSLYPEGGTAFF.

This clonotype has only a few counts. The chain uses TRBV29-1 and TRBJ2-5, with 8 bases that match TRBD1. With 5 bases clipped from V and 4 bases from J, the junction kept 3 bases outside the gene matches. The CDR3 is made up of 12 amino acids. In germline, CDR1 is SQVTM, CDR2 ANQGSEA. DNA for the CDR3: TGCAGCGTTTTGGACAGGGCAGAGACCCAGTACTTC. Translation: CSVLDRAETQYF.

The V and J genes are TRBV4-3 and TRBJ2-3, with 10 bases that match TRBD1. CDR1 LGHNA and CDR2 YSLEER come from the germline V gene. The CDR3 contains 13 residues. Trimming removed 8 bases from V and 6 bases from J; junction bases left unmatched: 5. The CDR3 loop reads CASGGQGLDTQYF. The CDR3 DNA is TGCGCCAGCGGGGGACAGGGGTTGGATACGCAGTATTTT.

The chain has TRBV6-1 and TRBJ1-4; 8 positions agree with TRBD1. The CDR3 has 16 residues. V was pared by 3 bases and J by 5 bases, with 8 bases of the junction left unmatched. The V gene's germline CDR1 is MNHNS and CDR2 SASEGT. The CDR3 loop reads CASSDGGQGGNEKLFF. CDR3 coding DNA: TGTGCCAGCAGTGATGGCGGACAGGGAGGGAATGAAAAACTGTTTTTT.

This clonotype came up a few times. V usage is TRBV12-3 or TRBV12-4 and J usage is TRBJ2-1; tentatively, D is TRBD1 (5 bases). With 1 base removed from V and 7 bases from J, the gap between germline ends came to 14 bases. This CDR3 is 15 amino acids long. The CDR3: CASSLGGAFENEQFF. The CDR3 DNA follows: TGTGCCAGCAGTTTAGGGGGCGCCTTTGAAAATGAGCAGTTCTTC.

This sequence joins TRBV12-3 or TRBV12-4 and TRBJ2-5; 7 bases fit TRBD1. V lost 2 bases, J lost 1 base, and 13 bases stayed unmatched. This CDR3 comprises 18 residues. The CDR3 DNA reads as TGTGCCAGCAGTTTAACGTTAACAGGGGCGCGGTCCCAAGAGACCCAGTACTTC. This codes for CASSLTLTGARSQETQYF.

This clonotype was counted between two and nine times. The chain combines TRBV10-3 with TRBJ1-5; D remains unclear. V shed 0 bases and J shed 11 bases, with 14 bases lying between them. From germline, CDR1 is ENHRY and CDR2 SYGVKD. This CDR3 is 14 amino acids long. Here the CDR3 DNA reads TGTGCCATCAGTGAGTCCACAGCAGGAGGGACCCAGCATTTT. It is translated as CAISESTAGGTQHF.

This clonotype came up many times. The chain uses TRBV7-3 and TRBJ2-1, with D perhaps TRBD2 (6 bases). Looked up from germline, CDR1 is SGHTA and CDR2 is FQGTGA. The CDR3 totals 21 residues. V was clipped by 5 bases and J by 0 bases, with 29 bases between them. The DNA for the CDR3 is TGTGCCAGCAGCCGCGAGTCCATTAGCGGCCGCCCCAAGAGCTCCTACAATGAGCAGTTCTTC. It yields the protein CASSRESISGRPKSSYNEQFF.

This clonotype was observed a handful of times. V and J are TRBV11-2 and TRBJ2-5, with 7 bases fitting TRBD2. CDR1 is SGHAT, CDR2 FQNNGV, per germline. There are 15 residues in the CDR3. J was trimmed by 2 bases and V by 2 bases; bases with no gene match: 5. CDR3 loop: CASSLFLAVQETQYF. The DNA of the CDR3 is TGTGCCAGCAGCTTATTCCTAGCGGTTCAAGAGACCCAGTACTTC.

The chain joins TRBV7-9 to TRBJ2-7, with D tentatively TRBD1 (6 bases). Germline V gene sequence: CDR1 SEHNR, CDR2 FQNEAQ (reference sequence). The CDR3 sequence is 15 residues long. Trimming cost V 5 bases and J 2 bases, with 16 bases left between them. CDR3 protein: CASSQGHLLTYEQYF. The CDR3 bases are TGTGCCAGCAGCCAGGGACACCTTCTCACCTACGAGCAGTACTTC. The complete variable domain, with remaining parts taken from reference TRBV7-9 and TRBJ2-7, reads DTGVSQNPRHKITKRGQNVTFRCDPISEHNRLYWYRQTLGQGPEFLTYFQNEAQLEKSRLLSDRFSAERPKGSFSTLEIQRTEQGDSAMYLCASSQGHLLTYEQYFGPGTRLTVT.

The chain combines TRBV20-1 with TRBJ2-1; D uncertain. Trimming took off 4 bases at V and 9 bases at J, with 13 bases between the two ends. The CDR3 consists of 12 residues. Per germline, CDR1 DFQATT and CDR2 SNEGSKA (reference sequence). The CDR3 here is CSAIKQPLEQFF. CDR3 bases: TGCAGTGCTATAAAGCAGCCCCTTGAGCAGTTCTTC.

The V and J genes are TRBV10-3 and TRBJ2-5; D is possibly TRBD1 or TRBD2 (5 bases each). The CDR3 is made up of 14 amino acids. Trimming left V 5 bases short and J 5 bases short, with 15 bases between. Germline V CDR1 and CDR2: ENHRY, SYGVKD. In DNA, the CDR3 is TGTGCCATCAGTCTCTCCGGGGCAGGCGAGACCCAGTACTTC. It is translated as CAISLSGAGETQYF.

This chain connects TRBV11-2 to TRBJ2-3; D unclear. The V end was cut by 2 bases, the J end by 4 bases, with 10 bases between. Germline assignment: CDR1 SGHAT and CDR2 FQNNGV. The CDR3 covers 14 residues. The CDR3 loop is CASSLFQGSDTQYF. In DNA form, the CDR3 reads TGTGCCAGCAGCTTATTTCAAGGGTCAGATACGCAGTATTTT.

The DNA of the CDR3 is TGCAGTGCTAGCCCCGGGACTAGCGGGTACGAGCAGTACTTC. Translation gives CSASPGTSGYEQYF. The rearrangement uses TRBV20-1 and TRBJ2-7; 12 bases agree with TRBD2. This CDR3 is 14 amino acids long. Germline lookup yields CDR1 DFQATT and CDR2 SNEGSKA (reference sequence). Trimming cost V 3 bases and J 4 bases; bases outside gene matches: 4.

V is TRBV6-2 or TRBV6-3 and J is TRBJ2-5, with TRBD2 matching over 10 bases. Germline CDR1 and CDR2: MNHEY and SVGEGT. This CDR3 spans 15 amino acids. The V gene end was trimmed by 6 bases and the J gene end by 2 bases; junction bases not matched to a gene: 6. CDR3 sequence: CASSRYSGGQETQYF. CDR3 bases: TGTGCCAGCAGCCGTTATAGCGGGGGGCAAGAGACCCAGTACTTC.

This clonotype was observed a few times. The rearrangement joins TRBV6-2 or TRBV6-3 to TRBJ2-1; D gene uncertain. V was cut by 2 bases and J by 6 bases, with 8 bases left in between. The CDR3 is 13 residues long. From germline, CDR1 is MNHEY and CDR2 SVGEGT. The CDR3 DNA reads TGTGCCAGCAGTTACGTCTACCCCAATGAGCAGTTCTTC. Translating it yields CASSYVYPNEQFF.